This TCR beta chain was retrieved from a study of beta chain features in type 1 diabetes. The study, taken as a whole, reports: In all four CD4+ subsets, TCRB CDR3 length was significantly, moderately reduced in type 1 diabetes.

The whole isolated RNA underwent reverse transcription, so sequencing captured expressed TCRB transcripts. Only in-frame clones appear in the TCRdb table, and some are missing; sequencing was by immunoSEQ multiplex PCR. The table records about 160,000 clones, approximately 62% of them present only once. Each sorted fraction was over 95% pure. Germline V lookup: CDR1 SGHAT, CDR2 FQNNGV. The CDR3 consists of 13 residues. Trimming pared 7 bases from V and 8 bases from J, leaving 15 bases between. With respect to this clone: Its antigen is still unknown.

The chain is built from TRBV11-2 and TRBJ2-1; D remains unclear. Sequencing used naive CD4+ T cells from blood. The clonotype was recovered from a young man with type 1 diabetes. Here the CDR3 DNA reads TGTGCCAGCACCTCCGGATCCGACGATGAGCAGTTCTTC. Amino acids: CASTSGSDDEQFF. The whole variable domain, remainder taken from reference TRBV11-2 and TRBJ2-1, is EAGVAQSPRYKIIEKRQSVAFWCNPISGHATLYWYQQILGQGPKLLIQFQNNGVVDDSQLPKDRFSAERLKGVDSTLKIQPAKLEDSAVYLCASTSGSDDEQFFGPGTRLTVL.